One T cell receptor beta chain is described in this entry. What it binds is not known. The assay was immunoSEQ multiplex PCR, and TCRdb's table has in-frame clones only and misses some. The table shows about 65,000 clones, with 85% to 95% occurring only once. A 120-subject validation cohort, separate from the approximately 610-subject first cohort, supplied the donors. The source of the sample is a study of cytomegalovirus exposure and HLA in healthy donors. V gave up 4 bases and J gave up 5 bases, with 16 bases separating them. Germline CDR1 and CDR2: SGHDN and FVKESK. The CDR3 contains 15 residues. The study's findings and limits: In vitro testing confirmed a few CMV-associated chains as specific for CMV antigens. Subsequent analysis revealed that first-cohort TCR clusters tended to co-occur in the approximately 120 validation repertoires. The study listed roughly 160 cytomegalovirus-associated TCR beta chains.

The gene calls are TRBV14 and TRBJ2-3; D perhaps matches TRBD1 (5 bases). The specimen sequenced was PBMCs. The clonotype comes from a man between 18 and 29 years old in good health and CMV-seropositive. CDR3 coding DNA: TGTGCCAGCAGCCTCAAGGGGCACCGGAGAGATACGCAGTATTTT. This sequence encodes CASSLKGHRRDTQYF.